Described below is a single T cell receptor beta chain sequence and its context. The antigen remains undetermined. This sample was taken from a study of somatic mutations in cytotoxic T cells in rheumatoid arthritis. Study-wide context: Right after diagnosis, and before any treatment had started, patient peripheral blood (under 33 ml EDTA) was drawn. In some cases, T-cell populations stained with V beta antibodies were flow-sorted at nearly 100% purity, and these included V beta1+ cells sequenced for TCRB.

General study results and limits: Per patient, the largest CD8+ clone was found to exceed 20% of CD8+ cells in about an eighth of the 65 cases. Rising age went with increasing CD8+ clonality in rheumatoid arthritis patients; healthy controls showed no such increase.

With 5 bases removed from V and 6 bases from J, the gap between germline ends came to 23 bases. This CDR3 comprises 16 residues. The V gene's germline CDR1 is LNHNV and CDR2 YYDKDF (reference sequence). Profiled with immunoSEQ multiplex PCR; TCRdb holds only in-frame clones, not every one. Here the sample spans some 15,000 clones, approximately 78% being singletons. The TCR originated in a woman in her fifties or sixties with rheumatoid arthritis. The chain uses TRBV15 and TRBJ2-7; D may be TRBD1 or TRBD2 (5 bases each). Sequencing used CD8+ T cells sorted from blood. This CDR3 is CATSARSMGPLIEQYF. The CDR3 DNA follows: TGTGCCACCAGCGCACGATCAATGGGACCGCTTATCGAGCAGTACTTC.